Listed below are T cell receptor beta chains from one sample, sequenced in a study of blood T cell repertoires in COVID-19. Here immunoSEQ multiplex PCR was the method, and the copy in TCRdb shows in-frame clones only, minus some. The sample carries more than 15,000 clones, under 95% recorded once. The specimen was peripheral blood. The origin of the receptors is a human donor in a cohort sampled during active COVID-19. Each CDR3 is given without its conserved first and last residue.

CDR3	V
ASSFDRVGAGELF	TRBV7-9
ASSQNTGELF	TRBV12-3/TRBV12-4
ASSPPSGGNTGELF	TRBV18
ASSQQGSVQPQH	TRBV3-1/TRBV3-2
ATSGTGSTDTQY	TRBV7-9
ASSYRIGGADEQF	TRBV6-5
ASSRGSRNSPLH	TRBV7-8
ASSEPGQGQKLF	TRBV5-1
ASSSGGGASYGYT	TRBV7-2
ASIRGAGSPLH	TRBV12-3/TRBV12-4
AWSRGSDSNQPQH	TRBV30
ASRQGGSNTGELF	TRBV6-1
ASSDRGQETQY	TRBV18
ASSFRGPNYGYT	TRBV11-1
SASLPTKGEQY	TRBV20-1
ASSRGQVDTEAF	TRBV4-1
ATSDPSTRGGNEQF	TRBV24-1
ASSQVYEEVGYTDTQY	TRBV4-1
SVEHSYNEQF	TRBV29-1
ASSLVGRGLMNTEAF	TRBV5-8
ASSLVSGSGGYGYT	TRBV28
AWSEPGLSNTEAF	TRBV30
ASSDGTGSTDTQY	TRBV6-4
ASSIDRGQPQH	TRBV5-4
ASSGTGTGQETQY	TRBV5-1
ASSQDGSGGETQY	TRBV4-3
ASRPGSSGNTIY	TRBV27
ASSEEGQGARGLF	TRBV2
ASSSGGRQGGTEAF	TRBV5-1
ASSPNGQPNTEAF	TRBV18
AWSPELSQPQH	TRBV30
ASSRDHRVDTEAF	TRBV7-9
ASSLWQQGGEKLF	TRBV28
ASSPLGHDTQY	TRBV27
ASSLYGGGYGYT	TRBV28
ASAGDRGRNTEAF	TRBV5-6
ASSLLEAAGYT	TRBV28
ASRGTGGGYT	TRBV25-1
ASSPPSTVTYEQY	TRBV7-2
ASSTGTGGSYEQY	TRBV19
ASSFTEREKLF	TRBV11-2
ASSSVPSRNRLSGNTIY	TRBV7-9
ATSREGGTYSGYT	TRBV15
ASSPGQNEKLF	TRBV18
ASSPLETRSSGELF	TRBV18
ASSPAGGRDEQF	TRBV28
ASSQGEPGGYT	TRBV4-1
ASSRRGGGETQY	TRBV7-2
ASSNLAGAYNEQF	TRBV6-5
ASSPRGRPREQF	TRBV7-2